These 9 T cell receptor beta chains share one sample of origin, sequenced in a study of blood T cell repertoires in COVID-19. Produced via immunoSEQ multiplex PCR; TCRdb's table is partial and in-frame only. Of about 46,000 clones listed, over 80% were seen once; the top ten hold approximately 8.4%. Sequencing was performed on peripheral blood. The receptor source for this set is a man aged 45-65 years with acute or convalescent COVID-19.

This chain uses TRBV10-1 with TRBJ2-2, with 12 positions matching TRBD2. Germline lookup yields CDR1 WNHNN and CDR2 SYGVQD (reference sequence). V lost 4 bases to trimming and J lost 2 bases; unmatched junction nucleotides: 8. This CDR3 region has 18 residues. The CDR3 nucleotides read TGCGCCAGCAGTGTTCGGCTAGCGGGGGGGCATAACACCGGGGAGCTGTTTTTT. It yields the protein CASSVRLAGGHNTGELFF.

Here the CDR3 reads CASQRTSDEQYF. DNA of the CDR3: TGTGCCAGTCAGCGCACTAGTGACGAGCAGTACTTC. The V gene is TRBV5-4, the J gene TRBJ2-7, with TRBD2 as a possible D gene (5 bases). This CDR3 has 12 amino acids. The V end lost 8 bases, the J end lost 5 bases, and 14 bases lay between the germline ends. Germline-derived CDR1 and CDR2 are SGHNT and YYREEE (reference sequence).

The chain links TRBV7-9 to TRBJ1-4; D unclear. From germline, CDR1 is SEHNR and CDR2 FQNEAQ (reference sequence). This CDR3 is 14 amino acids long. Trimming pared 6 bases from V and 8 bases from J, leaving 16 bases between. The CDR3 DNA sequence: TGTGCCAGCAGTCGGAGGGCCTCCGGGGAAAAACTGTTTTTT. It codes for CASSRRASGEKLFF.

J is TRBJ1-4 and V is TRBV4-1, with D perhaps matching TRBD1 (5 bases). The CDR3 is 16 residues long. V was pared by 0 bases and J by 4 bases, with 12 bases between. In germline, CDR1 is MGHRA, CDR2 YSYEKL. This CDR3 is CASSQDVTGGNEKLFF. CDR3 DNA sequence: TGCGCCAGCAGCCAAGATGTCACGGGGGGTAATGAAAAACTGTTTTTT.

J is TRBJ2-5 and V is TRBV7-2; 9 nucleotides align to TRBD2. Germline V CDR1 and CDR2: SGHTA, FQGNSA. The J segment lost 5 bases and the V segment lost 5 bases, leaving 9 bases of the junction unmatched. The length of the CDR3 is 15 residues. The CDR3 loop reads CASSPIAGAPETQYF. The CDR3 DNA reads TGTGCCAGCAGCCCCATAGCGGGGGCCCCGGAGACCCAGTACTTC.

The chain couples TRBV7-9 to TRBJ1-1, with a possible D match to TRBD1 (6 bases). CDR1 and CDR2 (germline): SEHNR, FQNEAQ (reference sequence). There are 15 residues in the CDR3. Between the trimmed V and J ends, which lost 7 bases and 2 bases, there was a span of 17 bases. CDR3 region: CASTPRGIRNTEAFF. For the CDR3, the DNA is TGTGCCAGCACTCCAAGGGGGATCCGAAACACTGAAGCTTTCTTT.

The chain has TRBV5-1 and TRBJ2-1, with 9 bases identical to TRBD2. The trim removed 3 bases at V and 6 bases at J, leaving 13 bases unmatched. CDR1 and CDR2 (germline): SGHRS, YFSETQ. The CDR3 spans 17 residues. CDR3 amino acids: CASSWMVASGGSNEQFF. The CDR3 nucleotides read TGCGCCAGCAGCTGGATGGTGGCCAGCGGGGGGAGCAATGAGCAGTTCTTC.

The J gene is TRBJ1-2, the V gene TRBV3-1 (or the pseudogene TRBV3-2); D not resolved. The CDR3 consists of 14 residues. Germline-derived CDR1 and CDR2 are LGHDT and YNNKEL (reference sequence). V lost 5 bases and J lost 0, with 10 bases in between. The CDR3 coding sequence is TGTGCCAGCAGCGCCTCCGGGACTAACTATGGCTACACCTTC. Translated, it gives CASSASGTNYGYTF.

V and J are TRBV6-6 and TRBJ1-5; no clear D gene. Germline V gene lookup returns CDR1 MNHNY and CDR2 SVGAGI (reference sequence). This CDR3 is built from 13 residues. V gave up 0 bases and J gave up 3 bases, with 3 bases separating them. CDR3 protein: CASSYSANQPQHF. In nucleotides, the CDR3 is TGTGCCAGCAGTTACTCAGCCAATCAGCCCCAGCATTTT.